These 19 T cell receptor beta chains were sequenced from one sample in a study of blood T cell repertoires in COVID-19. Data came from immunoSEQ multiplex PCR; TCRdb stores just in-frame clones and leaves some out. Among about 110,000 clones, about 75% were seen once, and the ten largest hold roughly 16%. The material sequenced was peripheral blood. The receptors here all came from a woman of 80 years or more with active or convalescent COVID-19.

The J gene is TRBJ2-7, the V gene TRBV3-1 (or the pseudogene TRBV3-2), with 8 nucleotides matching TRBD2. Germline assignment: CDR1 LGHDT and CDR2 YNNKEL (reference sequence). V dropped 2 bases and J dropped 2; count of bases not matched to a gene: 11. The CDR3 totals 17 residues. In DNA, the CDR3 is TGTGCCAGCAGCCAAACTCAGCGACTAGCGCAGACCTACGAGCAGTACTTC. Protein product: CASSQTQRLAQTYEQYF.

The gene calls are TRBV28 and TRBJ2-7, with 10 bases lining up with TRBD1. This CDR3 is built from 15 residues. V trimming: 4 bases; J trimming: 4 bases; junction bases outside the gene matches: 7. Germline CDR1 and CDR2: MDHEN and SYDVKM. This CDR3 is CASSSPRTGGYEQYF. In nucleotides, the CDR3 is TGTGCCAGCAGTTCCCCACGGACAGGGGGGTACGAGCAGTACTTC.

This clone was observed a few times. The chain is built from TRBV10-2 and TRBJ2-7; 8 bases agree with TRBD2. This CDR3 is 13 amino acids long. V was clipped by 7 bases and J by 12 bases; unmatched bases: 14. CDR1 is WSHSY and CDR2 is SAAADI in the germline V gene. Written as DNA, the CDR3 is TGCGCCAGCATAGGGGGTAGCGGGACCCTTACGTACTTC. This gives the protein CASIGGSGTLTYF.

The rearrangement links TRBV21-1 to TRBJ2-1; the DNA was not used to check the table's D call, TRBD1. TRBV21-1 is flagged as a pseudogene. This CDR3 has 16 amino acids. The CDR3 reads CASSKDGRLIYNEQFF. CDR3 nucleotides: TGTGCCAGCAGCAAAGATGGCAGGCTAATCTACAATGAGCAGTTCTTC.

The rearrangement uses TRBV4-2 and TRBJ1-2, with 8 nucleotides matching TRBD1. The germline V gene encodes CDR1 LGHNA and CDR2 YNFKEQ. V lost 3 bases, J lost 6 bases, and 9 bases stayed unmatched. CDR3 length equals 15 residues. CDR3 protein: CASSQDPYRGNGYTF. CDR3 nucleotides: TGTGCCAGCAGCCAGGATCCCTACAGGGGGAATGGCTACACCTTC.

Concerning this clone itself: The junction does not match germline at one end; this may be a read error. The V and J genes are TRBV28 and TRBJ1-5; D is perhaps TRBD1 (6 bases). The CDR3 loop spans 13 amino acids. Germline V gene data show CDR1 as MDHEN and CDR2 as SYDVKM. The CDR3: CASSLGGNRPQHF. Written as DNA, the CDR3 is TGTGCCAGCAGTCTAGGGGGAAATCGGCCCCAGCATTTT.

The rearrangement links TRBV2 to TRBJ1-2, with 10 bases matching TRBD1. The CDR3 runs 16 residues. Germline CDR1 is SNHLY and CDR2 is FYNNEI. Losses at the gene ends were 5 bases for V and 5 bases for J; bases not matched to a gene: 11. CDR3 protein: CASSRDRGPLLYGYTF. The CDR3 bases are TGTGCCAGCAGTCGGGACAGGGGTCCGCTGCTTTATGGCTACACCTTC. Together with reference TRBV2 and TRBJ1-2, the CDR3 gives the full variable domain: EPEVTQTPSHQVTQMGQEVILRCVPISNHLYFYWYRQILGQKVEFLVSFYNNEISEKSEIFDDQFSVERPDGSNFTLKIRSTKLEDSAMYFCASSRDRGPLLYGYTFGSGTRLTVV.

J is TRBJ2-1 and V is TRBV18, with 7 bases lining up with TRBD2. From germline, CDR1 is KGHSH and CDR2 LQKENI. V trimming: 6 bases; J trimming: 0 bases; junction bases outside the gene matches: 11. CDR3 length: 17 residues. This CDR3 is CASSTEEAGSSYNEQFF. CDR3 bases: TGTGCCAGCTCGACCGAGGAAGCGGGGTCCTCCTACAATGAGCAGTTCTTC.

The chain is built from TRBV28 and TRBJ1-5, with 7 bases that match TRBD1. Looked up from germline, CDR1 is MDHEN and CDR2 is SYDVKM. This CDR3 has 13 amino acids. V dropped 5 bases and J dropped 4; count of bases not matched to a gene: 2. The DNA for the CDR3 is TGTGCCAGCAGTGGGGACAGTAATCAGCCCCAGCATTTT. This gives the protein CASSGDSNQPQHF.

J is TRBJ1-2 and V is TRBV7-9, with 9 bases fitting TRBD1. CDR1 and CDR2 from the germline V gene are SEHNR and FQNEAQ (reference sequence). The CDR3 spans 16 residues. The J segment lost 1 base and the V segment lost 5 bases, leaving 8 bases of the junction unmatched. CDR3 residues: CASSPWDRDNNYGYTF. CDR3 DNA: TGTGCCAGCAGCCCTTGGGACAGGGATAATAACTATGGCTACACCTTC.

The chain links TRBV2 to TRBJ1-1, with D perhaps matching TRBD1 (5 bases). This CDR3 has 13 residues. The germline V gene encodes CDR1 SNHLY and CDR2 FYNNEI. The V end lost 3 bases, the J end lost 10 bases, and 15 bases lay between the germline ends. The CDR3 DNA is TGTGCCAGCAGTGAGGGTCAGGGAAGGGGAGCTTTCTTT. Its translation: CASSEGQGRGAFF. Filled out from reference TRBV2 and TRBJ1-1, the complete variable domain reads EPEVTQTPSHQVTQMGQEVILRCVPISNHLYFYWYRQILGQKVEFLVSFYNNEISEKSEIFDDQFSVERPDGSNFTLKIRSTKLEDSAMYFCASSEGQGRGAFFGQGTRLTVV.

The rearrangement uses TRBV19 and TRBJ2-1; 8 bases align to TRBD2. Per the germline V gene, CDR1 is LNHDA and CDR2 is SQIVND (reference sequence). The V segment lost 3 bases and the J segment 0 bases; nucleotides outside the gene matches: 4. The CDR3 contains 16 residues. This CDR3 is CASSMLAGISYNEQFF. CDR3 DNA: TGTGCCAGTAGTATGTTAGCGGGGATCTCCTACAATGAGCAGTTCTTC.

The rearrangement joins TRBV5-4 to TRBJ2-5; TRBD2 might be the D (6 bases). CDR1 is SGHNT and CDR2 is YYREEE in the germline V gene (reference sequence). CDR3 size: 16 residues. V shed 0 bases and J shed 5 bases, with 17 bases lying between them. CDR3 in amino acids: CASSLDSGGSGETQYF. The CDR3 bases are TGTGCCAGCAGCTTGGACTCTGGAGGGAGCGGGGAGACCCAGTACTTC.

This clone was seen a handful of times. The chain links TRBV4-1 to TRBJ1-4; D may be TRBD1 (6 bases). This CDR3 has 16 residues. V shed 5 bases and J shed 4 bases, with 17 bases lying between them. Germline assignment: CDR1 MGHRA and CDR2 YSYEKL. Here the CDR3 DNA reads TGCGCCAGCAGCTACGCGGCCGGGACACTTAATGAAAAACTGTTTTTT. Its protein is CASSYAAGTLNEKLFF.

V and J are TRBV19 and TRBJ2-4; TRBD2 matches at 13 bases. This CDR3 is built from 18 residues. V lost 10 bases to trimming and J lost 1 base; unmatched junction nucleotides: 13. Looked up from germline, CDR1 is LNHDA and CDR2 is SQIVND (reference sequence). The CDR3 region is CATLGTSGRAGAKNIQYF. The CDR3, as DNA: TGTGCCACCCTGGGAACTAGCGGGAGGGCCGGTGCCAAAAACATTCAGTACTTC.

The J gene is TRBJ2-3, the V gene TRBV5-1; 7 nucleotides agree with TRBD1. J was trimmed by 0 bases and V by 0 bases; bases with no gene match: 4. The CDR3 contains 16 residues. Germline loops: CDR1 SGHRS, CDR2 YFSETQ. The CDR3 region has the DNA TGCGCCAGCAGCTTGGGGGACAGTAAGAGCACAGATACGCAGTATTTT. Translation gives CASSLGDSKSTDTQYF.

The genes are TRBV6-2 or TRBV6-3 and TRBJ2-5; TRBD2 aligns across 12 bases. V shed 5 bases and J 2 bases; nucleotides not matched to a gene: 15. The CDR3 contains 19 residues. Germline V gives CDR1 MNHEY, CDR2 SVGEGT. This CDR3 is CASSTREIGLAGPQETQYF. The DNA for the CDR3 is TGTGCCAGCAGTACCCGAGAAATAGGACTAGCGGGGCCTCAAGAGACCCAGTACTTC.

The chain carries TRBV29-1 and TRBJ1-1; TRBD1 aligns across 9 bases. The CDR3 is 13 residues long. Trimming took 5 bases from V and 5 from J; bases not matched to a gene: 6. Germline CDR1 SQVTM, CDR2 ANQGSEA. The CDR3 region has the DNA TGCAGCGTTTCCGGGACAGGGCGGACTGAAGCTTTCTTT. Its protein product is CSVSGTGRTEAFF. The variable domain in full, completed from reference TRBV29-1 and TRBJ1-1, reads SAVISQKPSRDICQRGTSLTIQCQVDSQVTMMFWYRQQPGQSLTLIATANQGSEATYESGFVIDKFPISRPNLTFSTLTVSNMSPEDSSIYLCSVSGTGRTEAFFGQGTRLTVV.

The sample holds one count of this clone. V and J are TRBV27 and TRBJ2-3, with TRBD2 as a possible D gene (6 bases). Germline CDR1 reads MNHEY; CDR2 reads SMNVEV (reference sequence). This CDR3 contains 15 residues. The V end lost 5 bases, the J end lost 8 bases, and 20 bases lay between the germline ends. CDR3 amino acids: CASSPRLESLFTQYF. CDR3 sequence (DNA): TGTGCCAGCAGTCCCCGACTAGAATCATTGTTTACGCAGTATTTT.